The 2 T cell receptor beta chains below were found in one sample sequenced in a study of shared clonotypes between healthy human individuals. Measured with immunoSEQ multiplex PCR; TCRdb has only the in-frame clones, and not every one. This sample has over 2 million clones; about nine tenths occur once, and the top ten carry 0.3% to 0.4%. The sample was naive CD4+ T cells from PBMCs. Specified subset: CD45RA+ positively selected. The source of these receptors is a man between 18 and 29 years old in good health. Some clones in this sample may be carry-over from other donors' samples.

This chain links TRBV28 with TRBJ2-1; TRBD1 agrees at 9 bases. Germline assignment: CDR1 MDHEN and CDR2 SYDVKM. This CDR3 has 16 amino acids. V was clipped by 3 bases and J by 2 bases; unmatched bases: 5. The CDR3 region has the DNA TGTGCCAGCAGTTTGCCCACAGGGGGCGCCTACAATGAGCAGTTCTTC. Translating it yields CASSLPTGGAYNEQFF.

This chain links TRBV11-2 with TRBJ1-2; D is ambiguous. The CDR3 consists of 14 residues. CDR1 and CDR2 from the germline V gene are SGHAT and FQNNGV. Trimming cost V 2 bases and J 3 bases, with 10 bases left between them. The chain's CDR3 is CASSLNGLYYGYTF. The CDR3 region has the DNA TGTGCCAGCAGCTTAAACGGGTTATACTATGGCTACACCTTC.